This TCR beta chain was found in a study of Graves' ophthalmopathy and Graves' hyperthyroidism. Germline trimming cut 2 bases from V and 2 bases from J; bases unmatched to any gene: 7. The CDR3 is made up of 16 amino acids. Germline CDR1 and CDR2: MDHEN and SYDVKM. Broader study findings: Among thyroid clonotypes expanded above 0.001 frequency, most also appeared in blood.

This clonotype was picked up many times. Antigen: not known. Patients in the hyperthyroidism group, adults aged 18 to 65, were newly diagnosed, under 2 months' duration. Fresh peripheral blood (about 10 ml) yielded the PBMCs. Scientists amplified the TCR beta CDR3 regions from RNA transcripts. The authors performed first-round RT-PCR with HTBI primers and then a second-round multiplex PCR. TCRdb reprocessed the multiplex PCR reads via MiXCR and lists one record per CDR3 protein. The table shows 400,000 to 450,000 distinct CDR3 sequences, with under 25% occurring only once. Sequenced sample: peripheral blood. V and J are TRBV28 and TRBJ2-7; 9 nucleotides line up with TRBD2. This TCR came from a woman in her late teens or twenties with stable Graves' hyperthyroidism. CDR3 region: CASSLGSGRATYEQYF. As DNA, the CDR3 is TGTGCCAGCAGTTTAGGTAGCGGGAGAGCAACCTACGAGCAGTACTTC.